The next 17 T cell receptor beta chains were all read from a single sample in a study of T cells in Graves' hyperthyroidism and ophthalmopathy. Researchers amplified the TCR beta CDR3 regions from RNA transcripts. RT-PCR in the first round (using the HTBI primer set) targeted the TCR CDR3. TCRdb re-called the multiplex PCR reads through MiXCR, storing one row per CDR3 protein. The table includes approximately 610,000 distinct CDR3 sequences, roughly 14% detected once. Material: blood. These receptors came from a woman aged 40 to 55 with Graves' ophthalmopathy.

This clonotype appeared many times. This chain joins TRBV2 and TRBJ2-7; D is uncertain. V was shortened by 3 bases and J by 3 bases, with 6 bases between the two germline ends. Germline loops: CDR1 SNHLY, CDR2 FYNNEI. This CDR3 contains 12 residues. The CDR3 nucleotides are TGTGCCAGCAGTGAGCAGAGCTACGAGCAGTACTTC. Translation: CASSEQSYEQYF. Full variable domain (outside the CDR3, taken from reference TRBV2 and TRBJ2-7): EPEVTQTPSHQVTQMGQEVILRCVPISNHLYFYWYRQILGQKVEFLVSFYNNEISEKSEIFDDQFSVERPDGSNFTLKIRSTKLEDSAMYFCASSEQSYEQYFGPGTRLTVT.

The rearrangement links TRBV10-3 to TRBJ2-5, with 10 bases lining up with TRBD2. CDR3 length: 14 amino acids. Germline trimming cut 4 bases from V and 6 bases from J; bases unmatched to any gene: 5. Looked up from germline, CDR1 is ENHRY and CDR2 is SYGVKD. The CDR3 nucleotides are TGTGCCATCAGTGTGGCTAGCGGGAGTAAGACCCAGTACTTC. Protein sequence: CAISVASGSKTQYF.

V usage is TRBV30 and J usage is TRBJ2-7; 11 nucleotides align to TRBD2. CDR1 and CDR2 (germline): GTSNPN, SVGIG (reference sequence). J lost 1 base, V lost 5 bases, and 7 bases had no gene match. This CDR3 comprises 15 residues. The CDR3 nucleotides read TGTGCCTGGTCCCCCGGGACTAGCGGTTCCTACGAGCAGTACTTC. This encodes CAWSPGTSGSYEQYF.

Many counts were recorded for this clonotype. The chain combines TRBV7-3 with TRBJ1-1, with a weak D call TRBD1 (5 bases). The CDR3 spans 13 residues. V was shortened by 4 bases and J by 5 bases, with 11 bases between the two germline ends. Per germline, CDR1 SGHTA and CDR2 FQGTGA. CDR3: CASSWDGGTEAFF. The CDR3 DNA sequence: TGTGCCAGCAGCTGGGACGGGGGGACTGAAGCTTTCTTT.

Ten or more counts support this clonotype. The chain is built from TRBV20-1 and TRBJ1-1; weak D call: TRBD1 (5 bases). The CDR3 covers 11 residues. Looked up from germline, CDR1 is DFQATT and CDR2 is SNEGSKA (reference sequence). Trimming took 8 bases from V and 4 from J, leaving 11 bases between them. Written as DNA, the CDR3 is TGCAGTCCCACAGGAGGCACTGAAGCTTTCTTT. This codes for CSPTGGTEAFF.

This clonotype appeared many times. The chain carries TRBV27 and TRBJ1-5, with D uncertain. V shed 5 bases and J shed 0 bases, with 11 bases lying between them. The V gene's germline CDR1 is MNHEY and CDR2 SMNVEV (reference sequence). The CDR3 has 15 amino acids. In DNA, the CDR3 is TGTGCCAGCAGTGCGTCGGGGATTAGCAATCAGCCCCAGCATTTT. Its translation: CASSASGISNQPQHF.

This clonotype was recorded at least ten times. The CDR3 is CASSYSPITDTQYF. As DNA, the CDR3 is TGTGCCAGCAGTTACTCCCCAATCACAGATACGCAGTATTTT. The chain links TRBV6-5 to TRBJ2-3; no definite D call. V shed 0 bases and J shed 2 bases, with 6 bases lying between them. The CDR3 is 14 amino acids. Per the germline V gene, CDR1 is MNHEY and CDR2 is SVGAGI.

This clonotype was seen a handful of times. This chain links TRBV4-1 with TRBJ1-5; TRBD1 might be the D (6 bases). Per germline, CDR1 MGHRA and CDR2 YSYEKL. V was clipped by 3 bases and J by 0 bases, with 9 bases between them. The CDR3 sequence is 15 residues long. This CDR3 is CASSQQGISNQPQHF. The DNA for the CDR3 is TGCGCCAGCAGCCAGCAGGGGATTAGCAATCAGCCCCAGCATTTT.

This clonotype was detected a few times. Written as DNA, the CDR3 is TGTGCCAGCAGCGGTAAGGGAGGTTACACTGAAGCTTTCTTT. This codes for CASSGKGGYTEAFF. The V gene is TRBV14, the J gene TRBJ1-1; D ambiguous. The germline gives CDR1 SGHDN, CDR2 FVKESK. V was pared by 5 bases and J by 3 bases, with 13 bases between. The CDR3 is 14 amino acids.

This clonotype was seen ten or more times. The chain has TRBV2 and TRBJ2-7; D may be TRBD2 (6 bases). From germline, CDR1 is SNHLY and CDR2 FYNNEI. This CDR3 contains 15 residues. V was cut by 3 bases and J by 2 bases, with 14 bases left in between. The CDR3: CASSEPEGLPYEQYF. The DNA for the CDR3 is TGTGCCAGCAGTGAGCCGGAGGGACTTCCCTACGAGCAGTACTTC.

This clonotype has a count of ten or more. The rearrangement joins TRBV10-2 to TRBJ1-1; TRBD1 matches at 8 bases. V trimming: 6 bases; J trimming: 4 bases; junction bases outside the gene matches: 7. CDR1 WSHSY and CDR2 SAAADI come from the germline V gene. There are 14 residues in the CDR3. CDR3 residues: CASRALQGATEAFF. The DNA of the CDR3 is TGCGCCAGCAGAGCCCTTCAGGGGGCCACTGAAGCTTTCTTT.

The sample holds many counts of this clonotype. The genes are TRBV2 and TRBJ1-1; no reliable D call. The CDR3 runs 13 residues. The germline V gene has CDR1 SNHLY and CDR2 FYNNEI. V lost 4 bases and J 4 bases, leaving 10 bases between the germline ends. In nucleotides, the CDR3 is TGTGCCAGCAGTGTACAGAGTAGCACTGAAGCTTTCTTT. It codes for CASSVQSSTEAFF. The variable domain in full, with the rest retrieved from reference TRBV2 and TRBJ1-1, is EPEVTQTPSHQVTQMGQEVILRCVPISNHLYFYWYRQILGQKVEFLVSFYNNEISEKSEIFDDQFSVERPDGSNFTLKIRSTKLEDSAMYFCASSVQSSTEAFFGQGTRLTVV.

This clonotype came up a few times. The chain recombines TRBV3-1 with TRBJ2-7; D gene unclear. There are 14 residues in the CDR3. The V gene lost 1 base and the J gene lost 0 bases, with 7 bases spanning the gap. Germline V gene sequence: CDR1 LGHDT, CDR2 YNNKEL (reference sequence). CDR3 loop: CASSQALISYEQYF. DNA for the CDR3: TGTGCCAGCAGCCAAGCGTTAATCTCCTACGAGCAGTACTTC.

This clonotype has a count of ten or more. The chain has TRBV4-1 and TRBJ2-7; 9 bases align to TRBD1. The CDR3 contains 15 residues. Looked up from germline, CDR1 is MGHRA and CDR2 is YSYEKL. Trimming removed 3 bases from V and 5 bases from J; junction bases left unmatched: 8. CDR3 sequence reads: CASSQVGGQGDEQYF. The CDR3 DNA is TGCGCCAGCAGCCAGGTAGGGGGACAGGGAGACGAGCAGTACTTC.

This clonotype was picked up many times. CDR3 amino acids: CASSFFSGLDGELFF. The CDR3 bases are TGTGCCAGCAGTTTCTTTAGCGGACTGGATGGGGAGCTGTTTTTT. V usage is TRBV12-3 or TRBV12-4 and J usage is TRBJ2-2; tentatively, D is TRBD2 (6 bases). The CDR3 extends over 15 amino acids. Trimming stripped 3 bases from V and 8 bases from J, with 16 bases between.

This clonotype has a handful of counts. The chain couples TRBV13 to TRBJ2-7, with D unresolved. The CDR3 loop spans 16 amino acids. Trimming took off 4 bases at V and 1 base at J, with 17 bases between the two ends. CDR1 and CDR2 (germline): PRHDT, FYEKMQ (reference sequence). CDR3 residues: CASSSSGRYLSYEQYF. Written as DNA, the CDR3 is TGTGCCAGCAGCTCGTCCGGACGATACCTTTCCTACGAGCAGTACTTC.

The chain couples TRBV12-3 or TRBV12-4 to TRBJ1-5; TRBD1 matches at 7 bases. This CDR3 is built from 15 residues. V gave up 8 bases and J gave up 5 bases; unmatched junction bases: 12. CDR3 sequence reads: CASLLGQATHQPQHF. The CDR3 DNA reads TGTGCCAGCCTACTCGGACAGGCGACACATCAGCCCCAGCATTTT.